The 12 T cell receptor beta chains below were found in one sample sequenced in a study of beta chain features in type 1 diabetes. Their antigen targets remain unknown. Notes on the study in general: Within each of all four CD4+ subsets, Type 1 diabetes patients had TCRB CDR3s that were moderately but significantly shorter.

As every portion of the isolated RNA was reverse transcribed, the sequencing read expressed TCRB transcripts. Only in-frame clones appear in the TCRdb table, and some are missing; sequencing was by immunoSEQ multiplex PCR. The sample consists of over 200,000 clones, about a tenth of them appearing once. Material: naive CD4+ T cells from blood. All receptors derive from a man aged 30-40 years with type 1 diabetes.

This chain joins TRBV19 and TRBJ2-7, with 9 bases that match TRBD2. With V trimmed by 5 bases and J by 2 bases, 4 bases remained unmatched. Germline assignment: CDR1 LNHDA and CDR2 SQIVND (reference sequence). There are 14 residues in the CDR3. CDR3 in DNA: TGTGCCAGTAGTCCGGGACTAGCTGCCTACGAGCAGTACTTC. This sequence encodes CASSPGLAAYEQYF.

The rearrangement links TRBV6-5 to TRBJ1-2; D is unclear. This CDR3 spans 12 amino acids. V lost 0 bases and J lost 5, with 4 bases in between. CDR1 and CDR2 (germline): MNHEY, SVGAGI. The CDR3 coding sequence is TGTGCCAGCAGTTACTCCAAATATGGCTACACCTTC. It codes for CASSYSKYGYTF.

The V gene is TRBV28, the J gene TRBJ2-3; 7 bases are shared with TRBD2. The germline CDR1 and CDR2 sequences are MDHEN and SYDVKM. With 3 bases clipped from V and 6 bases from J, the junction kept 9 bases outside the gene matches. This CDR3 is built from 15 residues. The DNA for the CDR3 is TGTGCCAGCAGTTTCACTAGCGCGGAGGTTGATACGCAGTATTTT. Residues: CASSFTSAEVDTQYF.

The CDR3 here is CASSLAGTGTYEQYF. The CDR3 DNA is TGTGCCAGCAGCTTGGCTGGGACAGGGACCTACGAGCAGTACTTC. The chain is built from TRBV5-8 and TRBJ2-7; 9 bases fit TRBD1. Germline V gene sequence: CDR1 SGHTS, CDR2 YDEGEE. Germline trimming cut 0 bases from V and 2 bases from J; bases unmatched to any gene: 3. This CDR3 spans 15 amino acids.

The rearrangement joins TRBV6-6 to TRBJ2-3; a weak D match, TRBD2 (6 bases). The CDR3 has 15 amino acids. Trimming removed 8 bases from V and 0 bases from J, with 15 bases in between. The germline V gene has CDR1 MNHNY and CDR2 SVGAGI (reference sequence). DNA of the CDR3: TGTGCCAGCGCGGGGCCAGATTCTAGCACAGATACGCAGTATTTT. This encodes CASAGPDSSTDTQYF.

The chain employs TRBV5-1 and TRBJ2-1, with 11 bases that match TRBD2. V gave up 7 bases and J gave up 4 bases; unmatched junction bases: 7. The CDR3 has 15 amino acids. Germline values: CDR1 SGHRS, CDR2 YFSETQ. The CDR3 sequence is CASSPSGGTYNEQFF. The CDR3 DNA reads TGCGCCAGCTCCCCTAGCGGGGGGACTTACAATGAGCAGTTCTTC.

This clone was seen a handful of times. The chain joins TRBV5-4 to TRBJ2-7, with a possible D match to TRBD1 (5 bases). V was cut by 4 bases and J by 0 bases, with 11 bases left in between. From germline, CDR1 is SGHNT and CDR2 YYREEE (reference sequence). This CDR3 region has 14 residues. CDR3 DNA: TGTGCCAGCAGCGGGGCGGCGAGCTCCTACGAGCAGTACTTC. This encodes CASSGAASSYEQYF.

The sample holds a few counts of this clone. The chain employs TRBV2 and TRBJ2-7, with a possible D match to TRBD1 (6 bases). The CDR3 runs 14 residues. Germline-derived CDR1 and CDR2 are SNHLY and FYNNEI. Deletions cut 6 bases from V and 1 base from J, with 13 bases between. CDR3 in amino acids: CASRRTDYSYEQYF. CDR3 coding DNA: TGTGCCAGCAGAAGGACAGATTATTCCTACGAGCAGTACTTC. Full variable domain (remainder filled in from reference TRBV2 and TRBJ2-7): EPEVTQTPSHQVTQMGQEVILRCVPISNHLYFYWYRQILGQKVEFLVSFYNNEISEKSEIFDDQFSVERPDGSNFTLKIRSTKLEDSAMYFCASRRTDYSYEQYFGPGTRLTVT.

The CDR3 sequence is CASGWTVKETQYF. In nucleotides, the CDR3 is TGTGCTAGTGGCTGGACAGTCAAAGAGACCCAGTACTTC. The chain recombines TRBV12-5 with TRBJ2-5; maybe TRBD1 (6 bases). The CDR3 length is 13 residues. Germline V CDR1 and CDR2: LGHNT, FRNRAP. V dropped 6 bases and J dropped 3 bases, with 11 bases sitting between them.

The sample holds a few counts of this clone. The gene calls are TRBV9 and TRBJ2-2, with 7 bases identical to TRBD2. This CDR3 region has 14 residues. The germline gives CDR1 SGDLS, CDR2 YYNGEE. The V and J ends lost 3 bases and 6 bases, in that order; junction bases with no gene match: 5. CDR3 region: CASSARGDAGELFF. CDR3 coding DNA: TGTGCCAGCAGCGCTCGGGGGGACGCCGGGGAGCTGTTTTTT.

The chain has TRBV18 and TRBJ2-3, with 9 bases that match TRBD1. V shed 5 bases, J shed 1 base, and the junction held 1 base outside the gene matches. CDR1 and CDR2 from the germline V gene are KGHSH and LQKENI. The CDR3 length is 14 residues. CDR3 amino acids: CASSWTGGTDTQYF. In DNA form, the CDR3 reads TGTGCCAGCTCATGGACAGGGGGCACAGATACGCAGTATTTT. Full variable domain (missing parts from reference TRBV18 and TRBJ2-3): NAGVMQNPRHLVRRRGQEARLRCSPMKGHSHVYWYRQLPEEGLKFMVYLQKENIIDESGMPKERFSAEFPKEGPSILRIQQVVRGDSAAYFCASSWTGGTDTQYFGPGTRLTVL.

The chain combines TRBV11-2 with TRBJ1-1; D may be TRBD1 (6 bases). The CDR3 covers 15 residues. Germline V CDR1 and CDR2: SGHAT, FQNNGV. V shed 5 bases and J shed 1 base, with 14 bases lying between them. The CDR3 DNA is TGTGCCAGCAGCCTCAGGGGAGTAACGAACACTGAAGCTTTCTTT. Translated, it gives CASSLRGVTNTEAFF.